This T cell receptor beta chain was obtained from a study of T cell repertoires in cytomegalovirus infection. TCRdb redid the calling of the reads with MiXCR, one entry per CDR3 protein. The profile covers fewer than 1,000,000 distinct CDR3 sequences, with approximately 32% appearing a single time and around 15% taken by the ten largest. This clonotype has more than one count but fewer than ten. Antigen: not known. This CDR3 comprises 14 residues. V was shortened by 3 bases and J by 8 bases, with 16 bases between the two germline ends. Per germline, CDR1 SGHTA and CDR2 FQGTGA. This receptor was obtained from a human donor in good health (CMV status not recorded). Some clones in this sample may be carry-over from other donors' samples. The specimen was cultured CD8+ T cells from PBMCs, collected from culture after CMV antigen stimulation. The chain employs TRBV7-3 and TRBJ1-1; D ambiguous. CDR3 protein: CASSFVPSSPEAFF. CDR3 DNA sequence: TGTGCCAGCAGCTTTGTCCCGTCGAGCCCCGAAGCTTTCTTT.